The table lists the clone carrying this T cell receptor (beta chain) with a few counts. Its antigen is not known. This sample was taken from a study of CD8 T cells in ankylosing spondylitis. Study-wide points: As reported, disease-linked clones showed significant enrichment in matched ankylosing spondylitis synovial fluid. Typical of ankylosing spondylitis blood, it appeared, was a TCR beta motif of 7 or 8 highly homologous variants.

For TCR beta, libraries came from quantitative 5'-RACE with molecular barcodes. TCRdb reanalysed the 5' RACE reads using MiXCR and keeps one entry per CDR3 protein. The repertoire holds 220,000 or so distinct CDR3 sequences, with around 20% as singletons. Per germline, CDR1 SGHVS and CDR2 FNYEAQ. The CDR3 is 13 residues long. V gave up 3 bases and J gave up 7 bases; unmatched junction bases: 3. The sequence derives from a male donor with ankylosing spondylitis. The chain employs TRBV7-6 and TRBJ2-1; 7 nucleotides agree with TRBD2. The sequencing sample was made of blood, either unsorted or a sorted T cell fraction (not recorded which). Here the CDR3 DNA reads TGTGCCAGCAGCTTGCGGGAGTCGAATGAGCAGTTCTTC. This encodes CASSLRESNEQFF.